These 2 T cell receptor beta chains were all obtained from the same sample, sequenced in a study of CD8 T cells in ankylosing spondylitis. From the 5' RACE reads, TCRdb called clonotypes with MiXCR, one entry per CDR3 protein. The repertoire holds roughly 91,000 distinct CDR3 sequences, roughly 8.3% seen once, with more than 9.5% in the top ten. The specimen was blood, either unsorted or a sorted T cell fraction (not recorded which). The receptors originated from a male donor with ankylosing spondylitis or in good health (not recorded which).

This clonotype was recorded many times. This chain connects TRBV15 to TRBJ1-4; D possibly corresponds to TRBD1 (6 bases). This CDR3 region has 16 residues. The V gene lost 3 bases and the J gene lost 10 bases, with 21 bases spanning the gap. Germline V CDR1 and CDR2: LNHNV, YYDKDF (reference sequence). The DNA for the CDR3 is TGTGCCACCAGCAGGGGTAGGGACACCTATCCTTCAAAACTGTTTTTT. Its translation: CATSRGRDTYPSKLFF.

This clonotype has ten or more counts. CDR3 protein: CASRGRVTGGGGGNTIYF. The CDR3 DNA reads as TGTGCCAGCAGGGGCCGAGTGACAGGGGGCGGCGGGGGAAACACCATATATTTT. This chain uses TRBV6-1 with TRBJ1-3, with 10 bases aligning to TRBD1. With 6 bases clipped from V and 4 bases from J, the junction kept 15 bases outside the gene matches. The germline CDR1 and CDR2 sequences are MNHNS and SASEGT. This CDR3 region has 18 residues.